The 28 T cell receptor beta chains reported below all come from one sample, sequenced in a study of shared clonotypes between healthy human individuals. Libraries were prepared by immunoSEQ multiplex PCR; TCRdb keeps only in-frame clonotypes and omits some of them. Counted here are 530,000 or so clones, over 60% occurring once; the ten biggest clones make up 9.5% to 15%. Sequencing used PBMCs. These receptors came from a woman aged 35 to 49 in good health. Some clones in this sample may be carry-over from other donors' samples.

The rearrangement links TRBV5-4 to TRBJ2-1, with 8 bases aligning to TRBD2. CDR3 size: 17 residues. V shed 0 bases, J shed 7 bases, and the junction held 12 bases outside the gene matches. Germline values: CDR1 SGHNT, CDR2 YYREEE (reference sequence). The chain's CDR3 is CASSLGGTELAANEQFF. The DNA of the CDR3 is TGTGCCAGCAGCTTGGGTGGTACAGAACTAGCGGCAAATGAGCAGTTCTTC.

This clone was counted only a few times. This sequence joins TRBV15 and TRBJ2-3; D gene ambiguous. Trimming took off 6 bases at V and 0 bases at J, with 13 bases between the two ends. Germline values: CDR1 LNHNV, CDR2 YYDKDF (reference sequence). The CDR3 is 15 amino acids. The CDR3 loop is CATRGKQKSTDTQYF. CDR3 sequence (DNA): TGTGCCACCAGGGGCAAGCAGAAAAGCACAGATACGCAGTATTTT.

CDR3: CASSVSGTYEQYF. The CDR3 DNA reads as TGCGCCAGCAGTGTAAGCGGGACCTACGAGCAGTACTTC. The chain joins TRBV10-1 to TRBJ2-7; 7 nucleotides line up with TRBD2. Germline CDR1 WNHNN, CDR2 SYGVQD (reference sequence). Trimming took 4 bases from V and 2 from J; bases not matched to a gene: 2. This CDR3 region has 13 residues.

This sequence joins TRBV20-1 and TRBJ1-1; no firm D call. Trimming took 1 base from V and 4 from J, leaving 4 bases between them. The CDR3 has 11 residues. Germline values: CDR1 DFQATT, CDR2 SNEGSKA (reference sequence). The CDR3 DNA follows: TGCAGTGCTAGAGTCAGCACTGAAGCTTTCTTT. The encoded protein is CSARVSTEAFF.

The V gene is TRBV18, the J gene TRBJ1-5; D is uncertain. V lost 2 bases and J 3 bases, leaving 11 bases between the germline ends. Germline CDR1 and CDR2: KGHSH and LQKENI. This CDR3 is 15 amino acids long. CDR3 in DNA: TGTGCCAGCTCACCAACCACGGCTACCAATCAGCCCCAGCATTTT. It is translated as CASSPTTATNQPQHF.

This chain links TRBV2 with TRBJ2-3, with TRBD1 matching 7 bases. This CDR3 comprises 15 residues. Trimming at V came to 3 bases and at J to 1 base, leaving 4 bases not matched to a gene. Germline CDR1 SNHLY, CDR2 FYNNEI. The CDR3 here is CASSDPGGRTDTQYF. The CDR3 DNA reads as TGTGCCAGCAGTGATCCAGGGGGTCGCACAGATACGCAGTATTTT.

The V gene is TRBV18, the J gene TRBJ2-4; TRBD1 aligns across 9 bases. CDR1 is KGHSH and CDR2 is LQKENI in the germline V gene. CDR3 length: 16 residues. V dropped 0 bases and J dropped 6; count of bases not matched to a gene: 6. CDR3 DNA: TGTGCCAGCTCACCACCGGGACAGGGAGCGGGAAACATTCAGTACTTC. It translates to CASSPPGQGAGNIQYF.

V is TRBV30 and J is TRBJ1-1; TRBD1 might be the D (6 bases). The CDR3 contains 13 residues. The ends were cut back, 4 bases at V and 6 bases at J, with 15 bases in the middle. CDR1 and CDR2 from the germline V gene are GTSNPN and SVGIG (reference sequence). The DNA of the CDR3 is TGTGCCTGGAAGAGGGGGGCTGGGGCTGAAGCTTTCTTT. Translating it yields CAWKRGAGAEAFF.

The genes are TRBV5-1 and TRBJ1-4; 8 bases align to TRBD1. Trimming cost V 0 bases and J 8 bases; bases outside gene matches: 12. CDR1 is SGHRS and CDR2 is YFSETQ in the germline V gene. The CDR3 sequence is 17 residues long. CDR3 amino acids: CASSLAPQGAGQEKLFF. The CDR3, as DNA: TGCGCCAGCAGCTTGGCCCCTCAGGGGGCAGGTCAGGAAAAACTGTTTTTT.

This clone has just a few counts. The rearrangement joins TRBV30 to TRBJ1-1; D uncertain. The CDR3 runs to 13 residues. With 7 bases removed from V and 8 bases from J, the gap between germline ends came to 20 bases. Germline V gene data show CDR1 as GTSNPN and CDR2 as SVGIG (reference sequence). The CDR3 loop reads CASQRRAALEAFF. The CDR3 DNA reads TGTGCCTCTCAGAGGAGGGCCGCTCTGGAAGCTTTCTTT.

The J gene is TRBJ1-5, the V gene TRBV5-1; the D gene is possibly TRBD1 (6 bases). The germline V gene encodes CDR1 SGHRS and CDR2 YFSETQ. Deletions cut 4 bases from V and 2 bases from J, with 13 bases between. This CDR3 has 15 residues. CDR3 in DNA: TGCGCCAGCAGCCTCGGACAGTCTGGCAATCAGCCCCAGCATTTT. Its translation is CASSLGQSGNQPQHF.

This chain joins TRBV11-2 and TRBJ2-5; D gene ambiguous. CDR3 length: 13 residues. Trimming left V 5 bases short and J 1 base short, with 8 bases between. Germline CDR1 is SGHAT and CDR2 is FQNNGV. In nucleotides, the CDR3 is TGTGCCAGCAGCGCCCAGGTCCAAGAGACCCAGTACTTC. Translating it yields CASSAQVQETQYF.

The rearrangement uses TRBV15 and TRBJ1-2; the D gene is possibly TRBD1 (5 bases). Germline CDR1 and CDR2: LNHNV and YYDKDF (reference sequence). The CDR3 sequence is 14 residues long. Deletions cut 1 base from V and 8 bases from J, with 14 bases between. The CDR3 region has the DNA TGTGCCACCAGCAGAGGTGGGGCATTGGAGGGCTACACCTTC. Its translation is CATSRGGALEGYTF.

The rearrangement links TRBV30 to TRBJ1-2; tentative D call: TRBD1 (5 bases). The germline CDR1 and CDR2 sequences are GTSNPN and SVGIG (reference sequence). The CDR3 loop spans 13 amino acids. The CDR3 protein is CVEGRGPNYGYTF. Here the CDR3 DNA reads TGTGTCGAGGGCCGGGGCCCAAACTATGGCTACACCTTC.

This clone was counted a few times. The same CDR3 arises from other DNA sequences in this sample as well. The rearrangement links TRBV4-2 to TRBJ2-3; D uncertain. V gave up 0 bases and J gave up 1 base, with 5 bases separating them. Germline lookup yields CDR1 LGHNA and CDR2 YNFKEQ. This CDR3 contains 14 residues. CDR3 coding DNA: TGTGCCAGCAGCCAAGAACTACGCACAGATACGCAGTATTTT. It codes for CASSQELRTDTQYF.

The chain couples TRBV5-4 to TRBJ2-3; D is possibly TRBD1 (5 bases). The CDR3 covers 14 residues. The V gene lost 0 bases and the J gene lost 4 bases, with 9 bases spanning the gap. From germline, CDR1 is SGHNT and CDR2 YYREEE (reference sequence). The CDR3 coding sequence is TGTGCCAGCAGCTTGGTTGGGGCTGCAGATACGCAGTATTTT. Translation gives CASSLVGAADTQYF.

This clone showed up just once. The chain joins TRBV4-2 to TRBJ2-1, with D possibly matching TRBD1 (5 bases). Germline V gene sequence: CDR1 LGHNA, CDR2 YNFKEQ. The V and J ends lost 4 bases and 9 bases respectively, with 19 bases between them. This CDR3 is 15 amino acids long. For the CDR3, the DNA is TGTGCCAGCAGCCCACCGTGGACACATCAGGGTGAGCAGTTCTTC. It codes for CASSPPWTHQGEQFF.

This clone appeared once. This sequence joins TRBV10-3 and TRBJ2-1; 7 bases agree with TRBD2. J gave up 5 bases and V 7 bases, and 8 bases lay outside the gene matches. Germline CDR1 and CDR2: ENHRY and SYGVKD. The CDR3 length is 14 residues. As DNA, the CDR3 is TGTGCCATCAAGCTAGCGGCAGCAGACAATGAGCAGTTCTTC. Translation gives CAIKLAAADNEQFF.

The chain joins TRBV30 to TRBJ1-5; no clear D. Trimming pared 0 bases from V and 6 bases from J, leaving 18 bases between. Germline loops: CDR1 GTSNPN, CDR2 SVGIG (reference sequence). The CDR3 length is 16 residues. CDR3 in DNA: TGTGCCTGGAGTGTATGGAGCAGCGGTGCGGGTCAGCCCCAGCATTTT. The encoded protein is CAWSVWSSGAGQPQHF.

The rearrangement joins TRBV30 to TRBJ2-2; D may match TRBD1 or TRBD2 (6 bases each). The CDR3 extends over 17 amino acids. Deletions cut 0 bases from V and 4 bases from J, with 18 bases between. Looked up from germline, CDR1 is GTSNPN and CDR2 is SVGIG (reference sequence). The CDR3, as DNA: TGTGCCTGGAGTGTTTACCTAGCGTTGGGGGCCACCGGGGAGCTGTTTTTT. Its protein is CAWSVYLALGATGELFF.

The V and J genes are TRBV5-1 and TRBJ2-3; 9 nucleotides match TRBD2. The CDR3 is made up of 17 amino acids. V shed 0 bases, J shed 1 base, and the junction held 6 bases outside the gene matches. Germline assignment: CDR1 SGHRS and CDR2 YFSETQ. The CDR3 loop is CASSLGLAGSGTDTQYF. Written as DNA, the CDR3 is TGCGCCAGCAGCTTGGGGCTAGCGGGAAGCGGCACAGATACGCAGTATTTT.

This clone was observed a few times. The J gene is TRBJ2-4, the V gene TRBV28; D may correspond to TRBD1 or TRBD2 (5 bases each). The CDR3 is 15 amino acids. Germline V gene data show CDR1 as MDHEN and CDR2 as SYDVKM. The V and J ends lost 2 bases and 7 bases respectively, with 15 bases between them. CDR3 DNA sequence: TGTGCCAGCAGTTTAGCAGGGAGTGCGTCGAACATTCAGTACTTC. This translates into CASSLAGSASNIQYF.

This chain uses TRBV27 with TRBJ2-3, with 8 positions matching TRBD1. The V segment lost 0 bases and the J segment 5 bases; nucleotides outside the gene matches: 13. CDR1 and CDR2 (germline): MNHEY, SMNVEV (reference sequence). This CDR3 has 18 residues. The CDR3 loop is CASSLSGGRGRALDTQYF. DNA of the CDR3: TGTGCCAGCAGTTTATCTGGCGGCAGGGGGCGCGCGTTAGATACGCAGTATTTT.

The V gene is TRBV11-2, the J gene TRBJ1-4; no clear D. Trimming pared 5 bases from V and 2 bases from J, leaving 12 bases between. CDR1 SGHAT and CDR2 FQNNGV come from the germline V gene. This CDR3 comprises 15 residues. The CDR3 sequence is CASSPLAVTNEKLFF. CDR3 nucleotides: TGTGCCAGCAGCCCCCTCGCGGTTACTAATGAAAAACTGTTTTTT.

This chain connects TRBV9 to TRBJ2-1, with TRBD1 identical over 9 bases. J gave up 6 bases and V 0 bases, and 4 bases lay outside the gene matches. The CDR3 sequence is 15 residues long. The germline gives CDR1 SGDLS, CDR2 YYNGEE. CDR3 DNA: TGTGCCAGCAGCGTAGGGACAGGGGTTTCCAATGAGCAGTTCTTC. Residues: CASSVGTGVSNEQFF.

The genes are TRBV4-1 and TRBJ2-5; 8 nucleotides match TRBD1. Germline V gene data show CDR1 as MGHRA and CDR2 as YSYEKL. CDR3 length equals 18 residues. V lost 0 bases to trimming and J lost 1 base; unmatched junction nucleotides: 10. Here the CDR3 DNA reads TGCGCCAGCAGCCAAGAAGGCCAGGGGGCCTGGGGCCAAGAGACCCAGTACTTC. Translation gives CASSQEGQGAWGQETQYF.

About this clone: The same CDR3 also results from other DNA sequences found in this sample. The rearrangement links TRBV6-1 to TRBJ1-1, with D perhaps matching TRBD1 (6 bases). CDR1 is MNHNS, CDR2 SASEGT, per germline. Trimming pared 4 bases from V and 1 base from J, leaving 7 bases between. This CDR3 region has 13 residues. The CDR3 protein is CASSVQGNTEAFF. The CDR3 bases are TGTGCCAGCAGTGTACAGGGGAACACTGAAGCTTTCTTT.

The gene calls are TRBV6-5 and TRBJ2-7, with 10 bases matching TRBD2. The CDR3 covers 14 residues. Per the germline V gene, CDR1 is MNHEY and CDR2 is SVGAGI. The V gene end was trimmed by 8 bases and the J gene end by 0 bases; junction bases not matched to a gene: 4. The DNA of the CDR3 is TGTGCCAGCGCGCGGACTAGCGGCTCCTACGAGCAGTACTTC. This codes for CASARTSGSYEQYF.